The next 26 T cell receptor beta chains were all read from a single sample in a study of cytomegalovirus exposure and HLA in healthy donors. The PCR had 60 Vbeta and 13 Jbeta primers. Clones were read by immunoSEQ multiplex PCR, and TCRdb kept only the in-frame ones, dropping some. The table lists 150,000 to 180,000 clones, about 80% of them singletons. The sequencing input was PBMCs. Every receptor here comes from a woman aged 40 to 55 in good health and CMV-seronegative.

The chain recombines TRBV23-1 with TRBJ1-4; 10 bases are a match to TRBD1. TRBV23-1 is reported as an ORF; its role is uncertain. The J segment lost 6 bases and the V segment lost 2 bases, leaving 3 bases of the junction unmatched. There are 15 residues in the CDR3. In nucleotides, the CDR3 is TGCGCCAGCAGTCAACCGACAGGGGGCGATGAAAAACTGTTTTTT. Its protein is CASSQPTGGDEKLFF.

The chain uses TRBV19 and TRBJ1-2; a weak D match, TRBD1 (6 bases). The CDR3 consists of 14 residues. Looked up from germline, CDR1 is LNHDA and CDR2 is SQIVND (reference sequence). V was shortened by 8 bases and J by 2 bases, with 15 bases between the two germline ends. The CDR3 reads CASRWDNHNYGYTF. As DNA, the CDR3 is TGTGCCAGTCGTTGGGACAACCACAACTATGGCTACACCTTC.

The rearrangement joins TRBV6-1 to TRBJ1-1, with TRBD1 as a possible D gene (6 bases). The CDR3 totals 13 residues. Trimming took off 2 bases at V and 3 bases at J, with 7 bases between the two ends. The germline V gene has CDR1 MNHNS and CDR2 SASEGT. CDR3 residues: CASSEKGDTEAFF. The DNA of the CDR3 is TGTGCCAGCAGTGAAAAGGGGGACACTGAAGCTTTCTTT.

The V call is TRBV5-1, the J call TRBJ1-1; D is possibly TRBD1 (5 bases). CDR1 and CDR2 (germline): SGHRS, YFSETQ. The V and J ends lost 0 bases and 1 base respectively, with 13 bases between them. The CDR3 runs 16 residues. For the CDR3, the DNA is TGCGCCAGCAGCTTGGCCGTTGGGGCTTCGAACACTGAAGCTTTCTTT. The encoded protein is CASSLAVGASNTEAFF.

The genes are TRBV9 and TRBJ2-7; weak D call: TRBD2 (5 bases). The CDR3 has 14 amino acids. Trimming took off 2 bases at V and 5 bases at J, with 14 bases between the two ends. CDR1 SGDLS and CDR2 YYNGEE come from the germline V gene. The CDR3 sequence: CASSVQMKGDEQYF. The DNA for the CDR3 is TGTGCCAGCAGCGTCCAGATGAAGGGAGACGAGCAGTACTTC.

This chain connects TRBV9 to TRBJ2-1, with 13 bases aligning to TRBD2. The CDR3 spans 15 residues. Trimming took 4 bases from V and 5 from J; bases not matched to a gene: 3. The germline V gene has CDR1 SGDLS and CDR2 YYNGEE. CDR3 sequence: CASSRTSGSHNEQFF. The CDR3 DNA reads TGTGCCAGCAGCAGGACTAGCGGGAGCCACAATGAGCAGTTCTTC.

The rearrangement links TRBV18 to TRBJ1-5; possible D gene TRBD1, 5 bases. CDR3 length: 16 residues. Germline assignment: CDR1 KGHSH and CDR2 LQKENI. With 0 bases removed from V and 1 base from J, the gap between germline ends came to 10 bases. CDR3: CASSPPGGGSNQPQHF. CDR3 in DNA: TGTGCCAGCTCACCACCGGGGGGAGGAAGCAATCAGCCCCAGCATTTT.

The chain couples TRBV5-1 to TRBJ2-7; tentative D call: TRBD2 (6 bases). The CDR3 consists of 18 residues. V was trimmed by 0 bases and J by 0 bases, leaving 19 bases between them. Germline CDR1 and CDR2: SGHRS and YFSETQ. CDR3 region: CASSLASAGPRSSYEQYF. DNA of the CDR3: TGCGCCAGCAGCTTGGCCAGTGCGGGACCGCGGAGCTCCTACGAGCAGTACTTC. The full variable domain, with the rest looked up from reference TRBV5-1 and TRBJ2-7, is KAGVTQTPRYLIKTRGQQVTLSCSPISGHRSVSWYQQTPGQGLQFLFEYFSETQRNKGNFPGRFSGRQFSNSRSEMNVSTLELGDSALYLCASSLASAGPRSSYEQYFGPGTRLTVT.

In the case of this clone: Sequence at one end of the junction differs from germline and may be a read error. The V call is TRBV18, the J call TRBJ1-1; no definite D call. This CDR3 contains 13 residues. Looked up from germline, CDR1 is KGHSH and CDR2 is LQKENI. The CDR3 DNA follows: TGTGCCAGCACACCTGGACGGGGCACTGAAGCTTTCTTT. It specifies CASTPGRGTEAFF. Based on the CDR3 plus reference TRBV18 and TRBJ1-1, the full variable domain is NAGVMQNPRHLVRRRGQEARLRCSPMKGHSHVYWYRQLPEEGLKFMVYLQKENIIDESGMPKERFSAEFPKEGPSILRIQQVVRGDSAAYFCASTPGRGTEAFFGQGTRLTVV.

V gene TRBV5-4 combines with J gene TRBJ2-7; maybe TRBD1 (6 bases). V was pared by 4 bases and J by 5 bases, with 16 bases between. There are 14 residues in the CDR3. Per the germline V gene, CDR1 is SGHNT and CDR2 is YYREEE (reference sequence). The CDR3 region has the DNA TGTGCCAGCAGCCCGGGGCAGGGGCTAGACGAGCAGTACTTC. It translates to CASSPGQGLDEQYF.

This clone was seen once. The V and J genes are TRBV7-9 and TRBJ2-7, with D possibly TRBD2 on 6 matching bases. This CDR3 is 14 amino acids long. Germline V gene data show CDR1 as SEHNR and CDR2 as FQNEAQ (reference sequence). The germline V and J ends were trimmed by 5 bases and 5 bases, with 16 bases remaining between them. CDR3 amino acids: CASSPRRERDEQYF. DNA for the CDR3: TGTGCCAGCAGCCCGCGACGGGAGAGAGACGAGCAGTACTTC.

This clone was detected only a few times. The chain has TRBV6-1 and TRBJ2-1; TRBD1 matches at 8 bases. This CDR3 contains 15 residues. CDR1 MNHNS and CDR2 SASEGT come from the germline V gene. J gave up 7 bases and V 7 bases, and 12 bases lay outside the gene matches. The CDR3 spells CASTSGGVPGNEQFF. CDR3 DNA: TGTGCCAGCACCTCAGGGGGCGTACCCGGGAATGAGCAGTTCTTC.

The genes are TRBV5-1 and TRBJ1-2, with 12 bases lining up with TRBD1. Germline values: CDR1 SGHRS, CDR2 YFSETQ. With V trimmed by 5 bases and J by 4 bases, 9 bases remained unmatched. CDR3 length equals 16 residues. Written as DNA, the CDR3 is TGCGCCAGCAGGCCGGGACAGGGGGCTGAATCCTATGGCTACACCTTC. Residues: CASRPGQGAESYGYTF.

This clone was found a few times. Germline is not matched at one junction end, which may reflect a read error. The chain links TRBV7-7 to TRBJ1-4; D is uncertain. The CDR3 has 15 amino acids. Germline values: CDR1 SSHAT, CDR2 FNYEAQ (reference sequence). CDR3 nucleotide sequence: TGTGCTAGCAGCTTAGGTGAAGGAGTTAATGAAAAACTGTTTTTT. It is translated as CASSLGEGVNEKLFF.

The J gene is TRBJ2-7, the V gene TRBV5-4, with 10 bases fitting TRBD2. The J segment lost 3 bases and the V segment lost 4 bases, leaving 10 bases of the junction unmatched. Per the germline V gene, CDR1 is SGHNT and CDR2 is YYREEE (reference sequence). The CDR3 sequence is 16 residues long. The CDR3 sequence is CASSRAAGLAIYEQYF. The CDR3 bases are TGTGCCAGCAGCAGGGCCGCGGGACTAGCGATCTACGAGCAGTACTTC.

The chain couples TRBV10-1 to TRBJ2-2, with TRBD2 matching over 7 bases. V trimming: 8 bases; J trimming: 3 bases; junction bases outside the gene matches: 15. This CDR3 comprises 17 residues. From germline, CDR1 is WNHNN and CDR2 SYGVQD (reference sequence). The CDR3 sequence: CASGIRKAGSYTGELFF. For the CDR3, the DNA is TGCGCCAGCGGGATTAGAAAAGCGGGATCTTACACCGGGGAGCTGTTTTTT.

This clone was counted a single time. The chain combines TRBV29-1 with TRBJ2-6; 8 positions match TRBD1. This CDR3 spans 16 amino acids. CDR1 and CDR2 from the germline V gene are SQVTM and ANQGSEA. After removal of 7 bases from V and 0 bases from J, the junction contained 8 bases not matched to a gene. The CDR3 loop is CSATTGAPSGANVLTF. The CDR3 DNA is TGCAGCGCTACGACAGGGGCCCCCTCTGGGGCCAACGTCCTGACTTTC.

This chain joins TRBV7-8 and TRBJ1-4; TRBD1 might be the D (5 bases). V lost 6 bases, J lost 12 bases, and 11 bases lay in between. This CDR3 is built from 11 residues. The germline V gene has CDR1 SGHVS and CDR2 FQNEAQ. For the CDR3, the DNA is TGTGCCAGCAGACAGGAAGGGGAACTGTTTTTT. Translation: CASRQEGELFF.

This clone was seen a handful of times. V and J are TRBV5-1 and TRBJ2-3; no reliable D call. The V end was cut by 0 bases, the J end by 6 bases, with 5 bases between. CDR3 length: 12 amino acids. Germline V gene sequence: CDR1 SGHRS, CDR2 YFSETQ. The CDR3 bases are TGCGCCAGCAGCTTGGACTGGGATACGCAGTATTTT. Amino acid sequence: CASSLDWDTQYF.

The CDR3 DNA reads as TGTGCCAGCAGAAGTCAAGGAGCGCCTTGGCCCCAGCATTTT. This encodes CASRSQGAPWPQHF. The chain recombines TRBV28 with TRBJ1-5; no firm D call. The CDR3 extends over 14 amino acids. Trimming pared 6 bases from V and 9 bases from J, leaving 18 bases between. Germline CDR1 reads MDHEN; CDR2 reads SYDVKM.

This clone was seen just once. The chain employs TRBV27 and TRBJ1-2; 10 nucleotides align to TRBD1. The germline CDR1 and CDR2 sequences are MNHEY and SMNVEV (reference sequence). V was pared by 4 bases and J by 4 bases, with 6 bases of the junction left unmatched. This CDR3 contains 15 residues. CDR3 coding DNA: TGTGCCAGCAGTTCGGGACAGGGGAGAACCTATGGCTACACCTTC. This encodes CASSSGQGRTYGYTF.

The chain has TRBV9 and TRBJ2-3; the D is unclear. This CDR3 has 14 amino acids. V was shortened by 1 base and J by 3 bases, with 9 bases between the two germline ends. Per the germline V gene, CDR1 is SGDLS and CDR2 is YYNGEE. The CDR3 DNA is TGTGCCAGCAGCGTATTTCCCGGGACAGATACGCAGTATTTT. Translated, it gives CASSVFPGTDTQYF.

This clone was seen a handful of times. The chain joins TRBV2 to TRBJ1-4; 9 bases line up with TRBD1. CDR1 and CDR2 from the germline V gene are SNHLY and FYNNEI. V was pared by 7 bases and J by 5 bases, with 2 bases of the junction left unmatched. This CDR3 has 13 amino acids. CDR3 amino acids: CASKGQGNEKLFF. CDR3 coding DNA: TGTGCCAGCAAGGGACAGGGAAATGAAAAACTGTTTTTT.

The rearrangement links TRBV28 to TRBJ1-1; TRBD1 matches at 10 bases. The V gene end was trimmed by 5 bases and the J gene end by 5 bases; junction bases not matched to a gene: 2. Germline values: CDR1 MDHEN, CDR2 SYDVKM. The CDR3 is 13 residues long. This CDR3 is CASSGQGGTEAFF. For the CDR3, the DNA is TGTGCCAGCAGTGGACAGGGGGGTACTGAAGCTTTCTTT.

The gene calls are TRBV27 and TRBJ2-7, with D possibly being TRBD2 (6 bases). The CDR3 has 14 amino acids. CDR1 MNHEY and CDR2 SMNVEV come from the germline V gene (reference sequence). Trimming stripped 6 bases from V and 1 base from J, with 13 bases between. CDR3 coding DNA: TGTGCCAGCAGAAGACCGGGGGTGTCCTACGAGCAGTACTTC. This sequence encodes CASRRPGVSYEQYF.

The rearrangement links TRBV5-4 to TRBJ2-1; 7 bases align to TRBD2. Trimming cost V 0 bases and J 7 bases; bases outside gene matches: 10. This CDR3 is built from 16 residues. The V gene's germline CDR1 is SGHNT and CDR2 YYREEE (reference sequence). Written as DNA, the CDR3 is TGTGCCAGCAGCTTGGGGGGAGCGGGAAATTCGAATGAGCAGTTCTTC. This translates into CASSLGGAGNSNEQFF. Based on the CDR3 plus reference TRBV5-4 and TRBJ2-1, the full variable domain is ETGVTQSPTHLIKTRGQQVTLRCSSQSGHNTVSWYQQALGQGPQFIFQYYREEENGRGNFPPRFSGLQFPNYSSELNVNALELDDSALYLCASSLGGAGNSNEQFFGPGTRLTVL.